These 22 T cell receptor beta chains share one sample of origin, sequenced in a study of blood T cell repertoires in COVID-19. Produced via immunoSEQ multiplex PCR; TCRdb's table is partial and in-frame only. The sample carries 200,000 to 250,000 clones, roughly 90% recorded once. Material: peripheral blood. The receptors originated from a woman aged 55-69 years with acute or convalescent COVID-19.

This clone was seen only a few times. This chain uses TRBV18 with TRBJ2-5; TRBD2 is a possible D gene (5 bases). The CDR3 loop spans 13 amino acids. Germline lookup yields CDR1 KGHSH and CDR2 LQKENI. Trimming took 5 bases from V and 5 from J, leaving 12 bases between them. CDR3 residues: CASSSGLGETQYF. CDR3 DNA sequence: TGTGCCAGCTCAAGCGGCCTGGGGGAGACCCAGTACTTC. Full variable domain (missing parts from reference TRBV18 and TRBJ2-5): NAGVMQNPRHLVRRRGQEARLRCSPMKGHSHVYWYRQLPEEGLKFMVYLQKENIIDESGMPKERFSAEFPKEGPSILRIQQVVRGDSAAYFCASSSGLGETQYFGPGTRLLVL.

The J gene is TRBJ1-1, the V gene TRBV2, with 7 bases matching TRBD1. CDR1 SNHLY and CDR2 FYNNEI come from the germline V gene. V was clipped by 6 bases and J by 0 bases; unmatched bases: 1. The CDR3 has 13 amino acids. The CDR3 region has the DNA TGTGCCAGCAGGGGACAGATGAACACTGAAGCTTTCTTT. Encoded protein: CASRGQMNTEAFF.

The V call is TRBV27, the J call TRBJ2-2; possible D gene TRBD2, 6 bases. Germline-derived CDR1 and CDR2 are MNHEY and SMNVEV (reference sequence). Trimming took 5 bases from V and 4 from J, leaving 14 bases between them. The CDR3 is made up of 15 amino acids. The CDR3 sequence is CASSPAGRLTGELFF. The DNA of the CDR3 is TGTGCCAGCAGTCCAGCGGGCAGGCTCACCGGGGAGCTGTTTTTT.

The chain couples TRBV5-1 to TRBJ2-3; D perhaps matches TRBD2 (5 bases). The CDR3 extends over 13 amino acids. The V gene's germline CDR1 is SGHRS and CDR2 YFSETQ. The germline V and J ends were trimmed by 1 base and 6 bases, with 9 bases remaining between them. As DNA, the CDR3 is TGCGCCAGCAGCTTGCCGAGGGTCGATACGCAGTATTTT. Its protein is CASSLPRVDTQYF. Based on the CDR3 plus reference TRBV5-1 and TRBJ2-3, the full variable domain is KAGVTQTPRYLIKTRGQQVTLSCSPISGHRSVSWYQQTPGQGLQFLFEYFSETQRNKGNFPGRFSGRQFSNSRSEMNVSTLELGDSALYLCASSLPRVDTQYFGPGTRLTVL.

The chain recombines TRBV25-1 with TRBJ2-1; 11 bases are a match to TRBD2. The CDR3 totals 15 residues. Looked up from germline, CDR1 is MGHDK and CDR2 is SYGVNS. The V segment lost 3 bases and the J segment 3 bases; nucleotides outside the gene matches: 1. The CDR3 here is CASSDGTSGYNEQFF. CDR3 DNA sequence: TGTGCCAGCAGTGACGGGACTAGCGGCTACAATGAGCAGTTCTTC.

The rearrangement uses TRBV14 and TRBJ2-2, with 9 nucleotides matching TRBD1. V lost 3 bases and J lost 4; bases outside the gene matches: 6. The CDR3 is 16 amino acids. The V gene's germline CDR1 is SGHDN and CDR2 FVKESK. The CDR3 sequence: CASSHLRDRATGELFF. The DNA for the CDR3 is TGTGCCAGCAGCCACCTCCGGGACAGGGCCACCGGGGAGCTGTTTTTT.

This clone has just a few counts. The J gene is TRBJ2-3, the V gene TRBV11-3, with TRBD2 matching 12 bases. Trimming removed 4 bases from V and 5 bases from J; junction bases left unmatched: 4. The CDR3 consists of 15 residues. The germline CDR1 and CDR2 sequences are SGHNT and YENEEA. The CDR3 DNA reads as TGTGCCAGCAGCTCCCGGACTAGCGGGATAGATACGCAGTATTTT. Its protein product is CASSSRTSGIDTQYF.

The CDR3 loop reads CASRGLAGGRETQYF. The CDR3, as DNA: TGTGCCAGCAGGGGACTAGCGGGGGGCAGGGAGACCCAGTACTTC. V is TRBV6-5 and J is TRBJ2-5; 15 bases are a match to TRBD2. The V gene end was trimmed by 6 bases and the J gene end by 5 bases; junction bases not matched to a gene: 4. The germline V gene has CDR1 MNHEY and CDR2 SVGAGI. The CDR3 covers 15 residues.

This chain links TRBV29-1 with TRBJ2-7; 10 nucleotides line up with TRBD2. Germline V gene data show CDR1 as SQVTM and CDR2 as ANQGSEA. With V trimmed by 4 bases and J by 0 bases, 0 bases remained unmatched. This CDR3 has 13 residues. The CDR3 reads CSVVAGGSYEQYF. CDR3 DNA sequence: TGCAGCGTTGTAGCGGGAGGCTCCTACGAGCAGTACTTC.

The chain links TRBV10-3 to TRBJ2-2, with 9 positions matching TRBD1. J was trimmed by 4 bases and V by 5 bases; bases with no gene match: 8. The CDR3 loop spans 16 amino acids. Germline CDR1 and CDR2: ENHRY and SYGVKD. CDR3 nucleotide sequence: TGTGCCATCAGTTACGGGACAGGGTCGGGCACCGGGGAGCTGTTTTTT. This encodes CAISYGTGSGTGELFF.

The chain links TRBV27 to TRBJ1-1; TRBD1 agrees at 8 bases. With 1 base clipped from V and 3 bases from J, the junction kept 7 bases outside the gene matches. There are 16 residues in the CDR3. Germline-derived CDR1 and CDR2 are MNHEY and SMNVEV (reference sequence). CDR3 sequence: CASSLFTGGTDTEAFF. Here the CDR3 DNA reads TGTGCCAGCAGTTTATTCACAGGGGGAACCGACACTGAAGCTTTCTTT.

The rearrangement uses TRBV30 and TRBJ1-2; D gene uncertain. Between the trimmed V and J ends, which lost 7 bases and 4 bases, there was a span of 7 bases. This CDR3 comprises 10 residues. Germline V gives CDR1 GTSNPN, CDR2 SVGIG (reference sequence). The CDR3 sequence: CAYRVYGYTF. DNA of the CDR3: TGTGCCTACAGAGTCTATGGCTACACCTTC.

The chain couples TRBV25-1 to TRBJ1-1; no reliable D call. This CDR3 region has 15 residues. Germline assignment: CDR1 MGHDK and CDR2 SYGVNS. Trimming took off 1 base at V and 1 base at J, with 10 bases between the two ends. The CDR3 DNA is TGTGCCAGCAGTGAATTGGAGAAAACGAACACTGAAGCTTTCTTT. This translates into CASSELEKTNTEAFF.

The chain links TRBV7-2 to TRBJ1-1, with a possible D match to TRBD1 (6 bases). The V gene's germline CDR1 is SGHTA and CDR2 FQGNSA. The length of the CDR3 is 17 residues. V lost 5 bases to trimming and J lost 1 base, with 20 bases between them. CDR3 coding DNA: TGTGCCAGCAGCCGTCACGGACAGATCATCGGGAACACTGAAGCTTTCTTT. Protein: CASSRHGQIIGNTEAFF.

This chain links TRBV2 with TRBJ1-6, with 8 positions matching TRBD1. V trimming: 6 bases; J trimming: 9 bases; junction bases outside the gene matches: 7. Germline CDR1 reads SNHLY; CDR2 reads FYNNEI. The CDR3 runs 14 residues. Written as DNA, the CDR3 is TGTGCCAGCAGAGTCGACAGGGGTCGTTCACCCCTCCACTTT. Protein product: CASRVDRGRSPLHF.

V usage is TRBV28 and J usage is TRBJ1-2, with D tentatively TRBD1 (6 bases). CDR1 MDHEN and CDR2 SYDVKM come from the germline V gene. CDR3 size: 18 residues. The V gene lost 2 bases and the J gene lost 0 bases, with 19 bases spanning the gap. DNA of the CDR3: TGTGCCAGCAGTTTACCTGGGGCGGGGGCCCGCACTAACTATGGCTACACCTTC. As protein: CASSLPGAGARTNYGYTF.

There are a few counts of this clone. The J gene is TRBJ2-1, the V gene TRBV10-1; 7 bases are a match to TRBD2. The CDR3 is made up of 15 amino acids. The V gene's germline CDR1 is WNHNN and CDR2 SYGVQD (reference sequence). V was pared by 5 bases and J by 2 bases, with 6 bases of the junction left unmatched. The DNA for the CDR3 is TGCGCCAGCAGTCCCGGCGGGGGAACCTACAATGAGCAGTTCTTC. Its protein product is CASSPGGGTYNEQFF.

The gene calls are TRBV4-3 and TRBJ1-2; no reliable D call. Trimming removed 2 bases from V and 6 bases from J, with 25 bases in between. Looked up from germline, CDR1 is LGHNA and CDR2 is YSLEER. This CDR3 contains 18 residues. The CDR3 here is CASSQIMPETAFIDGYTF. Here the CDR3 DNA reads TGCGCCAGCAGCCAAATAATGCCGGAGACCGCCTTTATTGATGGCTACACCTTC.

The chain has TRBV2 and TRBJ1-5; no clear D. The germline gives CDR1 SNHLY, CDR2 FYNNEI. Trimming took off 1 base at V and 3 bases at J, with 13 bases between the two ends. This CDR3 is built from 16 residues. The CDR3 spells CASSEGRSQDNQPQHF. The DNA for the CDR3 is TGTGCCAGCAGTGAAGGACGGAGTCAAGACAATCAGCCCCAGCATTTT.

The V gene is TRBV6-4, the J gene TRBJ1-3; maybe TRBD1 (5 bases). Germline lookup yields CDR1 MRHNA and CDR2 SNTAGT. The germline V and J ends were trimmed by 10 bases and 3 bases, with 13 bases remaining between them. The CDR3 contains 13 residues. The DNA of the CDR3 is TGTGCCACCTTACAGGTTCTTGGAAACACCATATATTTT. Its translation: CATLQVLGNTIYF.

V and J are TRBV7-6 and TRBJ1-5; D gene uncertain. CDR1 and CDR2 (germline): SGHVS, FNYEAQ. Between the trimmed V and J ends, which lost 2 bases and 0 bases, there was a span of 8 bases. This CDR3 contains 15 residues. CDR3 sequence reads: CASSLPHHSNQPQHF. The CDR3 DNA reads TGTGCCAGCAGCTTACCCCATCATAGCAATCAGCCCCAGCATTTT.

The rearrangement uses TRBV6-5 and TRBJ1-2; D is uncertain. The CDR3 runs to 15 residues. Per germline, CDR1 MNHEY and CDR2 SVGAGI. CDR3 in amino acids: CASYLAATLNYGYTF. CDR3 sequence (DNA): TGTGCGAGCTATCTGGCCGCAACCTTAAACTATGGCTACACCTTC.